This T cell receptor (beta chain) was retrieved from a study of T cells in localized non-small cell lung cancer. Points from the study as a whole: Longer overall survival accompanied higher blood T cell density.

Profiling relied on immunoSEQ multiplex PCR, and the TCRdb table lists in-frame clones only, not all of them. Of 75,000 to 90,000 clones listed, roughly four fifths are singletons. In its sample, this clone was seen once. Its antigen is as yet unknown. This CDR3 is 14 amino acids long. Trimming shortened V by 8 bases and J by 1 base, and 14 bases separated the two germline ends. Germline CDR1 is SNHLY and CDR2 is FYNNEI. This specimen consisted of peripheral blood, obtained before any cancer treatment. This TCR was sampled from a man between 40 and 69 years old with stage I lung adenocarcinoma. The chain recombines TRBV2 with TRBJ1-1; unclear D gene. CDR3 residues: CASQGLFGNTEAFF. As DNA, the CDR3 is TGTGCCAGCCAAGGACTCTTCGGGAACACTGAAGCTTTCTTT. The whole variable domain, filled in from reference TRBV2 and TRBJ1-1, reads EPEVTQTPSHQVTQMGQEVILRCVPISNHLYFYWYRQILGQKVEFLVSFYNNEISEKSEIFDDQFSVERPDGSNFTLKIRSTKLEDSAMYFCASQGLFGNTEAFFGQGTRLTVV.